This TCR beta chain was sequenced for a study of CD8 T cells in ankylosing spondylitis. Overall study results and limits: Disease-associated clones were CD8+ and fairly uncommon in peripheral blood.

This clonotype was detected ten times or more. Its antigen is still unknown. TCRdb redid the calling of the 5' RACE reads with MiXCR, one entry per CDR3 protein. The sample holds tens of thousands of distinct CDR3 sequences, around 3% seen once. The V segment lost 0 bases and the J segment 9 bases; nucleotides outside the gene matches: 0. This CDR3 region has 12 residues. Germline V gives CDR1 SGDLS, CDR2 YYNGEE. The V gene is TRBV9, the J gene TRBJ2-1; 7 bases map to TRBD2. This receptor was obtained from a male donor with ankylosing spondylitis or in good health (not recorded which). Material: blood, either unsorted or a sorted T cell fraction (not recorded which). The CDR3 loop is CASSVERGEQFF. The CDR3 DNA reads TGTGCCAGCAGCGTAGAGCGGGGTGAGCAGTTCTTC.